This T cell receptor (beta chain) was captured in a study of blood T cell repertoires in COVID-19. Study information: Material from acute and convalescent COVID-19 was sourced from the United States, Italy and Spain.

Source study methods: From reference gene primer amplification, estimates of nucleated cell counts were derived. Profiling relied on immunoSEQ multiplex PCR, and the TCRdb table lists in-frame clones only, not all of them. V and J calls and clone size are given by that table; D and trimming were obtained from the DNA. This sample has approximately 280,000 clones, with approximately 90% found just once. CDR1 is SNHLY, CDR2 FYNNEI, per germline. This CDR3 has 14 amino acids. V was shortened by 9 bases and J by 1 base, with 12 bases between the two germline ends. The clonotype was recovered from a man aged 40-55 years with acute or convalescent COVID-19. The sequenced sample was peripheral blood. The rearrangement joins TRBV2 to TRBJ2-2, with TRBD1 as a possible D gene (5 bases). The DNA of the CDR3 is TGTGCCAGGGGGCGGCAAGTGAACACCGGGGAGCTGTTTTTT. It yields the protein CARGRQVNTGELFF.